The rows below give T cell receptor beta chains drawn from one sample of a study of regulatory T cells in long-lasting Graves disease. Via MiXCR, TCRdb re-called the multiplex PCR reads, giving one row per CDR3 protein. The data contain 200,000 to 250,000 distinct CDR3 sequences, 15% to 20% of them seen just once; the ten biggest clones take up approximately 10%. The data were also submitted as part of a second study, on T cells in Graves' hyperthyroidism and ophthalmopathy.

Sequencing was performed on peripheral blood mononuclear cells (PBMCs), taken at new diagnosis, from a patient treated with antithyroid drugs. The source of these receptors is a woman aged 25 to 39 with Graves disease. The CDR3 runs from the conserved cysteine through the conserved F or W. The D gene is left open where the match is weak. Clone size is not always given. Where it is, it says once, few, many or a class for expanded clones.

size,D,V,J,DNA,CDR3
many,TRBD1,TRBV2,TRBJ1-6,TGTGCCAGCAGGACAGGGGGAAGTTCACCCCTCCACTTT,CASRTGGSSPLHF
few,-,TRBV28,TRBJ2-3,TGTGCGGGGAGTGTCGGTATTCCAGATACGCAGTATTTT,CAGSVGIPDTQYF
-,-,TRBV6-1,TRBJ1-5,TGTGCCAGCAGTGACCGGGGGACTAACAGCAATCAGCCCCAGCATTTT,CASSDRGTNSNQPQHF
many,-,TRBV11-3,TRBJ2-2,TGTGCCAGCAGCTTAGTCTTCAGGCGAGCCGGGGAGCTGTTTTTT,CASSLVFRRAGELFF
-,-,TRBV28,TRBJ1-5,TGTGCCAGCAGTTTCGGCCGAGGAGGGAATCAGCCCCAGCATTTT,CASSFGRGGNQPQHF
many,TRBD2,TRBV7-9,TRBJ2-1,TGCGCCAGCAGCTTTGGACTAGCGGGTTACAATGAGCAGTTCTTC,CASSFGLAGYNEQFF
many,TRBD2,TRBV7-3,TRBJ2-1,TGTGCCAGCAGCCCTACTAGCGGGGGTACAATTGAGCAGTTCTTC,CASSPTSGGTIEQFF
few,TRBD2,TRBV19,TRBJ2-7,TGTGCCAGTAGTGGACTAGCGGGGCTCCTCTACGAGCAGTACTTC,CASSGLAGLLYEQYF
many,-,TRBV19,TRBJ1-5,TGTGCCAGTAGTTCGGGGGGAGCGGCTCAGCCCCAGCATTTT,CASSSGGAAQPQHF
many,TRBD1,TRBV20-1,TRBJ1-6,TGCAGTGCTAGGAGGGCAGGGGGCGCGGATTCACCCCTCCACTTT,CSARRAGGADSPLHF
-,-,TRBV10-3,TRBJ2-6,TGTGCCATCAGTGAGTCGATGGGGGGCGACAGGGAAAAATCAAACGTCCTGACTTTC,CAISESMGGDREKSNVLTF
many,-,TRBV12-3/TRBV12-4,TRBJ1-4,TGTGCCAGCAGTCCTTCCCCCTCGGGACACCCCGAAAAACTGTTTTTT,CASSPSPSGHPEKLFF
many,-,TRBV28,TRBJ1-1,TGTGCCAGCAGTTTCCCAGGGGCGGCTTTCTTT,CASSFPGAAFF
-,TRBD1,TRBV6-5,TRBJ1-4,TGTGCCAGCAGTTACTCGTTACAGGGGTCAACTAATGAAAAACTGGTTTTT,CASSYSLQGSTNEKLVF
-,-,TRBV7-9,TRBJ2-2,TGTGCCAGCAGCCCCCAGGCTCTCGGGGAGCTGTTTTTT,CASSPQALGELFF
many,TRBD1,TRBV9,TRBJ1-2,TGTGCCAGCAGCGTAGAAATTGAGGGGGCAGGTGGCTACACCTTC,CASSVEIEGAGGYTF
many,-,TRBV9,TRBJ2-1,TGTGCCAGCAGCGCGGTTTACAATGAGCAGTTCTTC,CASSAVYNEQFF
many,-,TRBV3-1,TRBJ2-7,TGTGCCAGCAGCCGAGACCTTACCTACGAGCAGTACTTC,CASSRDLTYEQYF
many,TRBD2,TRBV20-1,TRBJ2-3,TGCAGTGCTAGACTAGCGGGAGCTATTAGCACAGATACGCAGTATTTT,CSARLAGAISTDTQYF
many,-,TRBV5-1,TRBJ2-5,TGCGCCAGCAGCTTGGTTCTAGCCGCCGAGACCCAGTACTTC,CASSLVLAAETQYF
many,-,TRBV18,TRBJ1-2,TGTGCCAGCTCACCAGTGGCAGCGCATGGCTACACCTTC,CASSPVAAHGYTF
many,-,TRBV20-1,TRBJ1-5,TGCAGTGCTTCGGACGGAATTAGCAATCAGCCCCAGCATTTT,CSASDGISNQPQHF
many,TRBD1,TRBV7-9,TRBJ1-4,TGTGCCAGCAGCCTCGGACAGGGGGGTGAAAAACTGTTTTTT,CASSLGQGGEKLFF
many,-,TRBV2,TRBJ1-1,TGTGCCCCCATGCTAAAGAACACTGAAGCTTTCTTT,CAPMLKNTEAFF
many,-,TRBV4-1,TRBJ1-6,TGCGCCAGCAGCCAAGGACAGCTTAATTCACCCCTCCACTTT,CASSQGQLNSPLHF
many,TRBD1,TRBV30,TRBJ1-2,TGTGCCTGGACTGGGACAGGGGGTCCCTACTATGGCTACACCTTC,CAWTGTGGPYYGYTF
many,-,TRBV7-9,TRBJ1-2,TGTGCCAGCCGTTCCGGGGGGGCGTCGGCTGGCTACACCTTC,CASRSGGASAGYTF
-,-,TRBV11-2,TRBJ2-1,TGTGCCAGCAGCTCCCTCCCTTATGAGCAGTTCTTC,CASSSLPYEQFF
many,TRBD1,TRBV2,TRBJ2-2,TGTGCCAGCCAGGGGGCGAATCCCGGGGAGCTGTTTTTT,CASQGANPGELFF
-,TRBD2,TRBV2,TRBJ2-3,TGTGCCAGCAGCTCTAGCGGGAGGGCGGGAGAAAGCACAGATACGCAGTATTTT,CASSSSGRAGESTDTQYF
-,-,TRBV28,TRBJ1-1,TGTGCCAGCAGTTTCGCAAATAACATGGGTGAAGCTTTCTTT,CASSFANNMGEAFF
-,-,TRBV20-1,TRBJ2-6,TGCAGTGCTAGGTTGGGCAGGGTCGCTGGGGCCAACGTCCTGACTTTC,CSARLGRVAGANVLTF
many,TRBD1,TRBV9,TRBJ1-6,TGTGCCAGCAGCTCTTCATTCGACAGGGGGGATTCACCCCTCCACTTT,CASSSSFDRGDSPLHF
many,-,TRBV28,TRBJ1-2,TGTGCCAGCATTTCTACAGGGATCTATGGCTACACCTTC,CASISTGIYGYTF
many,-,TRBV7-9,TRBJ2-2,TGTGCCCGAGATCGGGAATCCGGGGAGCTGTTTTTT,CARDRESGELFF
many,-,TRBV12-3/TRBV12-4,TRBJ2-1,TGTGCCAGCAGTTTGGCGGGGAAGGGCAATGAGCAGTTCTTC,CASSLAGKGNEQFF
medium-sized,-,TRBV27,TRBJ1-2,TGTGCCAGCAGTTTAATCGGGGGAGGGTATGGCTACACCTTC,CASSLIGGGYGYTF
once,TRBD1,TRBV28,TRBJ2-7,TGTGCCAGCAGCCCCCCGGGACAGGAGCAGTACTTC,CASSPPGQEQYF
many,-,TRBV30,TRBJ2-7,TGTGCCTGGAGTCCCGGGGGCGACGAGCAGTACTTC,CAWSPGGDEQYF
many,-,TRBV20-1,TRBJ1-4,TGCAGTGCCCGAGGGGTCCAGGTGGGGGAACTGTTTTTT,CSARGVQVGELFF
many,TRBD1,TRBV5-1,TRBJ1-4,TGCGCCAGTCGAGTAGGGGGCGGTGAGGAAAAACTGTTTTTT,CASRVGGGEEKLFF
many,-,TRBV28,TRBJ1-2,TGTGCCATCTTCCAGGGGCTTTTCTATGGCTACACCTTC,CAIFQGLFYGYTF
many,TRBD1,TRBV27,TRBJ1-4,TGTGCCAGCCGGGGACAGGGGGATGAAAAACTGTTTTTT,CASRGQGDEKLFF
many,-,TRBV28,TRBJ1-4,TGTGCCAGCAGTCGGGCGGGGGACGGGGAAAAACTGTTTTTT,CASSRAGDGEKLFF
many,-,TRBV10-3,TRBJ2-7,TGTGCCATCAGTGAAGGGGCAATGGCGAACTACGAGCAGTACTTC,CAISEGAMANYEQYF
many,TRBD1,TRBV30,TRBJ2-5,TGTGCCTGGCGGAACAGGGGGCGGCAAGAGACCCAGTACTTC,CAWRNRGRQETQYF
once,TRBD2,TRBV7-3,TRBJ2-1,TGTGCCAGCAGCTTAAGTCAGCGGGGCCCTCTATCCCATGAGCAGTTCTTC,CASSLSQRGPLSHEQFF
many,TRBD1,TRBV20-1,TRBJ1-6,TGCAGTGCTAGAGGAGGGGACAGGAAAAATTCACCCCTCCACTTT,CSARGGDRKNSPLHF
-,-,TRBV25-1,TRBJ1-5,TGTGCCAGCACCCAAAACAGCCCCAGGCGGCCCCAGCATTTT,CASTQNSPRRPQHF
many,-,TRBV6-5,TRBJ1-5,TGTGCCAGCAGTTACTCGGGCAGGGGCTACTCTACGAGCAATCAGCCCCAGCATTTT,CASSYSGRGYSTSNQPQHF
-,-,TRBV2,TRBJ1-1,TGTGCCAGCAGGCTTGGGAGGGGCACTGAAGCTTTCTTT,CASRLGRGTEAFF
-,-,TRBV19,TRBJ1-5,TGTGCCAGTAGTATAGAGCTACAGGGATCCCAGCCCCAGCATTTT,CASSIELQGSQPQHF
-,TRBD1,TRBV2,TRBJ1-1,TGTGCCAGCAGTCCTCGGACAGGGCAGGGTGAAGCTTTCTTT,CASSPRTGQGEAFF
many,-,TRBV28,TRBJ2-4,TGTGCCAGCAGCTCCCCCGGGGTCAAAAACATTCAGTACTTC,CASSSPGVKNIQYF
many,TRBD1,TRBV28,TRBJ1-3,TGTGCCAGCAGTAGTCCGGGACAGGGGACCATATATTTT,CASSSPGQGTIYF
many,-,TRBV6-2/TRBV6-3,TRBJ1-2,TGTGCCAGCAGTGAAAGGGGAAACTATGGCTACACCTTC,CASSERGNYGYTF
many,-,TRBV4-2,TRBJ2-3,TGTGCCAGCAGCCAAGGGTCCCGACCACCGATCTCCACAGATACGCAGTATTTT,CASSQGSRPPISTDTQYF
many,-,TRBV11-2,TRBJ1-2,TGTGCCAGCAGCTCGGGATCTAGGGGCTACACCTTC,CASSSGSRGYTF
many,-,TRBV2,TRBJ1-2,TGTGCCAGCAGTGAGGGGAGTCGTACCTATGGCTACACCTTC,CASSEGSRTYGYTF